These 26 T cell receptor beta chains came from one sample sequenced in a study of T cell repertoires in cytomegalovirus infection (dated by TCRdb to the late 2010s). TCRdb records Illumina HiSeq 1500 as the sequencer. The public reads were reprocessed in TCRdb via fastp at Q25 and MiXCR, keeping in-frame beta chains. A single entry per CDR3 protein holds the most common genes and DNA from its merged rows. The sample table contains roughly 300,000 distinct CDR3 sequences; only one count was recorded for roughly 26% of them. The ten largest clones add up to more than 11% of the sample. Sequenced material: PBMCs. These receptors were taken from a human donor in good health (CMV status not recorded). Some clones in this sample may be carry-over from other donors' samples.

This clonotype showed up just a few times. The chain couples TRBV3-1 to TRBJ1-5; D call uncertain. V dropped 2 bases and J dropped 2 bases, with 7 bases sitting between them. The CDR3 contains 14 residues. Per germline, CDR1 LGHDT and CDR2 YNNKEL (reference sequence). CDR3 sequence: CASSQFGGNQPQHF. CDR3 nucleotides: TGTGCCAGCAGCCAATTCGGCGGCAATCAGCCCCAGCATTTT. Drawing the rest from reference TRBV3-1 and TRBJ1-5, the complete variable domain is DTAVSQTPKYLVTQMGNDKSIKCEQNLGHDTMYWYKQDSKKFLKIMFSYNNKELIINETVPNRFSPKSPDKAHLNLHINSLELGDSAVYFCASSQFGGNQPQHFGDGTRLSIL.

This clonotype has a count of ten or more. The chain has TRBV7-2 and TRBJ2-1; D could derive from TRBD1 or TRBD2 (6 bases each). The V gene's germline CDR1 is SGHTA and CDR2 FQGNSA. This CDR3 comprises 15 residues. Trimming shortened V by 1 base and J by 7 bases, and 14 bases separated the two germline ends. CDR3 in DNA: TGTGCCAGCAGCTTAGAGGGGGGACTCCTAAATGAGCAGTTCTTC. Its translation is CASSLEGGLLNEQFF.

This clonotype was counted ten times or more. The rearrangement links TRBV12-3 or TRBV12-4 to TRBJ1-5, with 10 bases aligning to TRBD1. Losses at the gene ends were 1 base for V and 2 bases for J; bases not matched to a gene: 2. The CDR3 covers 16 residues. As DNA, the CDR3 is TGTGCCAGCAGTTTAGTCGGGACAGGGGGCAATCAGCCCCAGCATTTT. Translated, it gives CASSLVGTGGNQPQHF.

This chain links TRBV5-4 with TRBJ1-1, with unresolved D. Between the trimmed V and J ends, which lost 6 bases and 1 base, there was a span of 10 bases. Germline CDR1 and CDR2: SGHNT and YYREEE (reference sequence). This CDR3 spans 13 amino acids. The CDR3 bases are TGTGCCAGCAACGCGGGATGGAACACTGAAGCTTTCTTT. It is translated as CASNAGWNTEAFF. The full variable domain, in which reference TRBV5-4 and TRBJ1-1 provide the parts outside the CDR3, is ETGVTQSPTHLIKTRGQQVTLRCSSQSGHNTVSWYQQALGQGPQFIFQYYREEENGRGNFPPRFSGLQFPNYSSELNVNALELDDSALYLCASNAGWNTEAFFGQGTRLTVV.

This clonotype came up a few times. The gene calls are TRBV19 and TRBJ2-2; 7 nucleotides match TRBD1. Unmatched junction bases numbered 10, after V lost 1 base and J lost 2 bases. CDR3 length: 18 amino acids. Looked up from germline, CDR1 is LNHDA and CDR2 is SQIVND (reference sequence). DNA for the CDR3: TGTGCCAGTAGTATAGTTCTAGGGGGCTACCTCAACACCGGGGAGCTGTTTTTT. As protein: CASSIVLGGYLNTGELFF.

This clonotype was seen more than once but under ten times. The chain uses TRBV24-1 and TRBJ1-1, with D maybe TRBD1 (5 bases). This CDR3 is 15 amino acids long. CDR1 KGHDR and CDR2 SFDVKD come from the germline V gene. V was trimmed by 3 bases and J by 0 bases, leaving 10 bases between them. This chain's CDR3 is CATSDRAGLNTEAFF. In nucleotides, the CDR3 is TGTGCCACCAGTGATAGGGCAGGGTTGAACACTGAAGCTTTCTTT.

The rearrangement uses TRBV12-3 or TRBV12-4 and TRBJ2-7; a possible D gene is TRBD2 (5 bases). V was pared by 3 bases and J by 5 bases, with 11 bases between. The CDR3 is 13 amino acids. CDR3 coding DNA: TGTGCCAGCAGTTTTTCGAGGGCAGACGAGCAGTACTTC. This codes for CASSFSRADEQYF.

This clonotype has more than one count but fewer than ten. The genes are TRBV7-9 and TRBJ1-5; the match to TRBD1 covers 10 bases. Germline V lookup: CDR1 SEHNR, CDR2 FQNEAQ (reference sequence). V lost 4 bases to trimming and J lost 5 bases; unmatched junction nucleotides: 8. This CDR3 is built from 16 residues. For the CDR3, the DNA is TGTGCCAGCAGCTGGGGACAGGGGAGACCCGATCAGCCCCAGCATTTT. Amino acid sequence: CASSWGQGRPDQPQHF.

This clonotype was counted at least ten times. The chain combines TRBV7-9 with TRBJ2-4; 12 nucleotides match TRBD1. V gave up 4 bases and J gave up 8 bases; unmatched junction bases: 6. Per the germline V gene, CDR1 is SEHNR and CDR2 is FQNEAQ (reference sequence). The CDR3 runs 15 residues. CDR3 loop: CASSSRGTGGHIQYF. CDR3 bases: TGTGCCAGCAGCTCGCGGGGGACAGGGGGCCACATTCAGTACTTC.

This clonotype was seen more than once but under ten times. V gene TRBV20-1 combines with J gene TRBJ2-2; unclear D gene. Germline V lookup: CDR1 DFQATT, CDR2 SNEGSKA (reference sequence). This CDR3 contains 17 residues. V lost 0 bases and J 0 bases, leaving 14 bases between the germline ends. The CDR3 spells CSARDLGRLTNTGELFF. DNA for the CDR3: TGCAGTGCTAGAGATCTAGGCAGGCTAACGAACACCGGGGAGCTGTTTTTT.

This clonotype was counted many times. The V and J genes are TRBV7-2 and TRBJ2-7; TRBD1 might be the D (5 bases). CDR3 length equals 14 residues. V lost 5 bases, J lost 5 bases, and 16 bases lay in between. Germline CDR1 reads SGHTA; CDR2 reads FQGNSA. CDR3 DNA: TGTGCCAGCAGCCCAGATCTTAGGGGCCACGAGCAGTACTTC. This sequence encodes CASSPDLRGHEQYF.

The V gene is TRBV29-1, the J gene TRBJ2-3, with D possibly being TRBD2 (6 bases). This CDR3 has 14 residues. The germline CDR1 and CDR2 sequences are SQVTM and ANQGSEA. V lost 4 bases to trimming and J lost 0 bases, with 11 bases between them. The CDR3 sequence: CSVASVTSTDTQYF. The CDR3, as DNA: TGCAGCGTTGCTAGCGTGACTAGCACAGATACGCAGTATTTT.

The sample holds many counts of this clonotype. This chain joins TRBV7-8 and TRBJ2-2; 9 bases align to TRBD2. V shed 1 base and J 5 bases; nucleotides not matched to a gene: 5. The germline V gene encodes CDR1 SGHVS and CDR2 FQNEAQ. CDR3 length equals 16 residues. The CDR3 DNA reads TGTGCCAGCAGCTTAGGAAGACTAGCGGAGACCGGGGAGCTGTTTTTT. Its translation is CASSLGRLAETGELFF.

This rearrangement joins TRBV29-1 to TRBJ2-3; no firm D call. The V end was cut by 3 bases, the J end by 7 bases, with 8 bases between. CDR1 and CDR2 from the germline V gene are SQVTM and ANQGSEA. The CDR3 covers 11 residues. CDR3 coding DNA: TGCAGCGTTGAGCTAGTTAATACGCAGTATTTT. This sequence encodes CSVELVNTQYF.

This clonotype was detected a few times. The chain couples TRBV28 to TRBJ2-7, with 8 bases fitting TRBD1. Germline values: CDR1 MDHEN, CDR2 SYDVKM. With V trimmed by 5 bases and J by 2 bases, 8 bases remained unmatched. The CDR3 runs 15 residues. The CDR3 DNA sequence: TGTGCCAGCAGTACCTCCTACAGGGGGACCTACGAGCAGTACTTC. As protein: CASSTSYRGTYEQYF.

This clonotype was seen many times. The gene calls are TRBV6-2 or TRBV6-3 and TRBJ2-3, with 7 bases matching TRBD2. Per the germline V gene, CDR1 is MNHEY and CDR2 is SVGEGT. The J segment lost 6 bases and the V segment lost 0 bases, leaving 6 bases of the junction unmatched. This CDR3 contains 15 residues. The CDR3 sequence is CASSYSAGDWDTQYF. The DNA for the CDR3 is TGTGCCAGCAGTTACTCGGCGGGAGATTGGGATACGCAGTATTTT.

The chain joins TRBV12-3 or TRBV12-4 to TRBJ2-2; no firm D call. There are 14 residues in the CDR3. V shed 5 bases and J shed 7 bases, with 14 bases lying between them. Here the CDR3 reads CASSRALEHGELFF. CDR3 nucleotide sequence: TGTGCCAGCAGTCGCGCCCTAGAGCACGGGGAGCTGTTTTTT.

The chain has TRBV20-1 and TRBJ2-1; TRBD2 aligns across 12 bases. The germline V gene encodes CDR1 DFQATT and CDR2 SNEGSKA (reference sequence). CDR3 length: 16 amino acids. The V and J ends lost 4 bases and 8 bases, in that order; junction bases with no gene match: 12. The CDR3 DNA sequence: TGCAGTGCTAACGGCCGACTAGCGGGAGCCTTAGATGAGCAGTTCTTC. Its protein product is CSANGRLAGALDEQFF.

J is TRBJ1-2 and V is TRBV29-1; D is ambiguous. V was pared by 7 bases and J by 0 bases, with 9 bases between. This CDR3 has 12 residues. Germline-derived CDR1 and CDR2 are SQVTM and ANQGSEA. CDR3 loop: CSGEVANYGYTF. CDR3 nucleotides: TGCAGCGGGGAGGTGGCTAACTATGGCTACACCTTC.

There are many counts of this clonotype. The V gene is TRBV7-2, the J gene TRBJ2-3, with unresolved D. CDR3 length: 14 residues. V was clipped by 3 bases and J by 2 bases, with 9 bases between them. Germline assignment: CDR1 SGHTA and CDR2 FQGNSA. CDR3 residues: CASSFHEATDTQYF. DNA for the CDR3: TGTGCCAGCAGCTTCCATGAAGCCACAGATACGCAGTATTTT.

The J gene is TRBJ2-1, the V gene TRBV7-2; D may match TRBD1 or TRBD2 (5 bases each). Trimming left V 6 bases short and J 9 bases short, with 18 bases between. CDR3 size: 14 residues. The V gene's germline CDR1 is SGHTA and CDR2 FQGNSA. CDR3 DNA: TGTGCCAGCAGTCCGCAGTGGGCAGGGACTGAGCAGTTCTTC. Amino acids: CASSPQWAGTEQFF.

This clonotype was counted between two and nine times. CDR3 nucleotides: TGTGCCAGCAGACCTGTCCGATTAGATGAGCAGTTCTTC. Its protein product is CASRPVRLDEQFF. The chain uses TRBV14 and TRBJ2-1; D is unclear. Trimming pared 6 bases from V and 8 bases from J, leaving 14 bases between. This CDR3 region has 13 residues. Per germline, CDR1 SGHDN and CDR2 FVKESK.

The sample holds many counts of this clonotype. This chain joins TRBV7-3 and TRBJ2-2, with 9 bases lining up with TRBD1. Germline-derived CDR1 and CDR2 are SGHTA and FQGTGA. J gave up 6 bases and V 5 bases, and 13 bases lay outside the gene matches. This CDR3 contains 17 residues. CDR3 protein: CASSRYNPTGGAGELFF. In DNA form, the CDR3 reads TGTGCCAGCAGCCGATACAACCCGACAGGGGGGGCCGGGGAGCTGTTTTTT.

There are many counts of this clonotype. V is TRBV7-2 and J is TRBJ2-3; D unresolved. This CDR3 has 11 amino acids. Germline CDR1 SGHTA, CDR2 FQGNSA. V was trimmed by 3 bases and J by 8 bases, leaving 6 bases between them. CDR3 nucleotides: TGTGCCAGCAGCTTGAAGAGTACGCAGTATTTT. Amino acid sequence: CASSLKSTQYF.

This clonotype was seen a handful of times. The chain has TRBV6-2 or TRBV6-3 and TRBJ1-5; weak D call: TRBD1 (5 bases). The length of the CDR3 is 13 residues. Germline V CDR1 and CDR2: MNHEY, SVGEGT. V lost 10 bases to trimming and J lost 5 bases, with 15 bases between them. The CDR3 protein is CATRRGPHQPQHF. CDR3 in DNA: TGTGCCACCAGGAGGGGACCTCATCAGCCCCAGCATTTT.

The chain carries TRBV5-8 and TRBJ1-6; D gene ambiguous. Between the trimmed V and J ends, which lost 0 bases and 6 bases, there was a span of 7 bases. This CDR3 is 14 amino acids long. Germline V gives CDR1 SGHTS, CDR2 YDEGEE. The CDR3 nucleotides read TGTGCCAGCAGCTTGGGGGCTATTAATTCACCCCTCCACTTT. Its translation: CASSLGAINSPLHF.